This TCR beta chain was captured by sequencing in a study of regulatory T cells in long-lasting Graves disease. Study-level points and caveats: TRBV28, TRBJ1-2 and TRBJ2-5 emerged as the favored segments in persistent disease.

This clonotype came up many times. As yet, its antigen is unknown. CDR3 regions were amplified by Arm-PCR using iRepertoire HTBI primers to build TCR beta libraries. A single record per CDR3 protein comes from TCRdb applying MiXCR to the multiplex PCR reads. The sample consists of roughly 490,000 distinct CDR3 sequences, 22% of them appearing once. Per germline, CDR1 MDHEN and CDR2 SYDVKM. V lost 6 bases and J lost 7, with 15 bases in between. This CDR3 is 13 amino acids long. Time point defined: persistent/refractory GD, antithyroid drugs over 5 years with positive TRAb. PBMC RNA served as the TCR library source. Under American Thyroid Association guidelines, Graves' disease was diagnosed.

This TCR was recovered from a female donor with Graves disease. V gene TRBV28 combines with J gene TRBJ1-2, with a tentative D call TRBD1 (5 bases). Here the sequenced sample was peripheral blood mononuclear cells (PBMCs), taken when the disease was refractory, from a patient treated with antithyroid drugs. For the CDR3, the DNA is TGTGCCAGCAGCCTCGCGGGGGAGGGTGGCTACACCTTC. Its translation: CASSLAGEGGYTF.